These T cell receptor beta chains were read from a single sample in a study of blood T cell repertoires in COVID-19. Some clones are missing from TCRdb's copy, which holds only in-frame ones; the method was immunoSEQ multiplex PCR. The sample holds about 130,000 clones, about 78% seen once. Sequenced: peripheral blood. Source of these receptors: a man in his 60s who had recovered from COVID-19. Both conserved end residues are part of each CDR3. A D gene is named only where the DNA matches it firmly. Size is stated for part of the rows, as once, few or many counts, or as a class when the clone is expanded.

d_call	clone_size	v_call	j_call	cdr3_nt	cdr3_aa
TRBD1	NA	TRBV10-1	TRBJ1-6	TGCGCCAGCAGTTACTCCCGGGACAGGGGATATTCACCCCTCCACTTT	CASSYSRDRGYSPLHF
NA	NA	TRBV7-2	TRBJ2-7	TGTGCCAGCAGCTCCCTAAACGAGCAGTACTTC	CASSSLNEQYF
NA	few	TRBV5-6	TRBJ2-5	TGTGCCAGCAGCTTGGACAGGGCTGAAGAGACCCAGTACTTC	CASSLDRAEETQYF
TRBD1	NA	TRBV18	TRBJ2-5	TGTGCCAGCTCACCAAGCGAGTGGGACAGGATCTACTTC	CASSPSEWDRIYF
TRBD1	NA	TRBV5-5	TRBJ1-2	TGTGCCAGCAGCCCTCGGGGACAGGGGGTTGGGGGCTACACCTTC	CASSPRGQGVGGYTF
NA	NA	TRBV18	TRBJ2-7	TGTGCCAGCTCGTCCACAGGGATCTTGGAGCAGTACTTC	CASSSTGILEQYF
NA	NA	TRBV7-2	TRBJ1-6	TGTGCCAGCAGCGTTCAGGGGAATTCACCCCTCCACTTT	CASSVQGNSPLHF
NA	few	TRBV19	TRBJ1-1	TGTGCCAGTAGTCCCAGGGGTGTGGGCACTGAAGCTTTCTTT	CASSPRGVGTEAFF
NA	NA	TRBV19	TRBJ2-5	TGTGCCAGTAGCCAAGGGCTCTCAGGGGTGGAGACCCAGTACTTC	CASSQGLSGVETQYF
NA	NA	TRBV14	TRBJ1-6	TGTGCCAGCAGCCAAGTCCGGGGTGCACCCCTCCACTTT	CASSQVRGAPLHF
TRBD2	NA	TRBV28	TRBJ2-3	TGTGCCAGCAGTCTAAGCGGGAGCAGCACAGATACGCAGTATTTT	CASSLSGSSTDTQYF
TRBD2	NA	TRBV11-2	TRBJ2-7	TGTGCCAGCAGCTTGGGGACTACCTCTCTCGAGCAGTACTTC	CASSLGTTSLEQYF
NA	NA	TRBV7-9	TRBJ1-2	TGTGCCAGCAGCGTGCGGAACTATGGCTACACCTTC	CASSVRNYGYTF
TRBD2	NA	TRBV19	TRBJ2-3	TGTGCCAGTACCCCGATGGCGGGGGGTACCACAGATACGCAGTATTTT	CASTPMAGGTTDTQYF
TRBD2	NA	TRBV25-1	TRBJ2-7	TGTGCCAGCAGCCGCCGGGGGGAGTACTCCTACGAGCAGTACTTC	CASSRRGEYSYEQYF
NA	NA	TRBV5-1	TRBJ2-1	TGCGCCAGCAGCTTGCTAGGGGACACCTCCAATGAGCAGTTCTTC	CASSLLGDTSNEQFF
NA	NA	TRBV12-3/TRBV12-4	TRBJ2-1	TGTGCCAGCAGCGCAGGGTTTGAGCAGTTCTTC	CASSAGFEQFF